One and the same sample provided the 14 T cell receptor beta chains below, sequenced in a study of regulatory T cells in long-lasting Graves disease. Relying on iRepertoire HTBI primers and Arm-PCR of CDR3 regions, the team built TCR beta libraries. TCRdb re-called the multiplex PCR reads with MiXCR, one entry per CDR3 protein. The sample contains around 470,000 distinct CDR3 sequences, about 14% of which appear only once. Specified time point: newly diagnosed GD, antithyroid drugs for less than 3 months. RNA isolated from PBMCs was used to make the TCR library. The data were also submitted as part of a second study, on T cells in Graves' hyperthyroidism and ophthalmopathy.

This material consisted of peripheral blood mononuclear cells (PBMCs), taken at new diagnosis, from a patient treated with antithyroid drugs. The receptors come from a woman between 45 and 60 years old with Graves disease.

The table lists this clonotype with many counts. The chain recombines TRBV3-1 with TRBJ1-2; tentative D call: TRBD1 (5 bases). The length of the CDR3 is 15 residues. Trimming left V 1 base short and J 4 bases short, with 13 bases between. CDR1 and CDR2 (germline): LGHDT, YNNKEL (reference sequence). The CDR3 reads CASSQGVGAFYGYTF. CDR3 nucleotides: TGTGCCAGCAGCCAAGGAGTAGGGGCTTTCTATGGCTACACCTTC.

The CDR3 DNA is TGCAGCGTACTCGATTTGGGCCAAGAGACCCAGTACTTC. It yields the protein CSVLDLGQETQYF. V gene TRBV29-1 combines with J gene TRBJ2-5; no clear D. The CDR3 has 13 residues. CDR1 is SQVTM, CDR2 ANQGSEA, per germline. The V end lost 6 bases, the J end lost 1 base, and 12 bases lay between the germline ends. The variable domain in full, with the rest retrieved from reference TRBV29-1 and TRBJ2-5, is SAVISQKPSRDICQRGTSLTIQCQVDSQVTMMFWYRQQPGQSLTLIATANQGSEATYESGFVIDKFPISRPNLTFSTLTVSNMSPEDSSIYLCSVLDLGQETQYFGPGTRLLVL.

The chain couples TRBV2 to TRBJ2-7; 16 bases align to TRBD2. CDR1 is SNHLY, CDR2 FYNNEI, per germline. Trimming at V came to 2 bases and at J to 1 base, leaving 8 bases not matched to a gene. The CDR3 loop spans 19 amino acids. CDR3 region: CASSETVGLAGGPSYEQYF. CDR3 bases: TGTGCCAGCAGTGAAACGGTGGGACTAGCGGGAGGGCCTTCCTACGAGCAGTACTTC.

This clonotype appeared a few times. The J gene is TRBJ2-1, the V gene TRBV5-1; the match to TRBD1 covers 8 bases. With V trimmed by 4 bases and J by 4 bases, 7 bases remained unmatched. CDR1 is SGHRS, CDR2 YFSETQ, per germline. CDR3 size: 15 residues. CDR3 in amino acids: CASSQQTGAYNEQFF. CDR3 in DNA: TGCGCCAGCAGCCAACAGACAGGGGCGTACAATGAGCAGTTCTTC.

This clonotype was detected ten times or more. CDR3 in DNA: TGTGCCAGCTCACCAAAGGGAGATACGCAGTATTTT. This gives the protein CASSPKGDTQYF. The V and J genes are TRBV18 and TRBJ2-3; D unresolved. V shed 2 bases and J shed 5 bases, with 5 bases lying between them. Germline lookup yields CDR1 KGHSH and CDR2 LQKENI. The CDR3 has 12 amino acids.

This clonotype came up a few times. The CDR3 protein is CASSQPGIQGGGEKLFF. As DNA, the CDR3 is TGTGCCAGCAGCCAACCCGGCATACAGGGAGGTGGAGAAAAACTGTTTTTT. This chain links TRBV13 with TRBJ1-4; possible D gene TRBD1, 6 bases. The CDR3 length is 17 residues. With 5 bases removed from V and 8 bases from J, the gap between germline ends came to 24 bases. Germline lookup yields CDR1 PRHDT and CDR2 FYEKMQ (reference sequence).

The gene calls are TRBV6-1 and TRBJ2-1; 9 nucleotides align to TRBD2. Germline CDR1 and CDR2: MNHNS and SASEGT. The J segment lost 4 bases and the V segment lost 6 bases, leaving 7 bases of the junction unmatched. The CDR3 runs 15 residues. This chain's CDR3 is CASSLGLAFYNEQFF. The CDR3, as DNA: TGTGCCAGCAGCTTGGGACTAGCATTTTACAATGAGCAGTTCTTC.

This clonotype was picked up many times. The rearrangement links TRBV28 to TRBJ2-2; no clear D gene. Germline-derived CDR1 and CDR2 are MDHEN and SYDVKM. The CDR3 totals 12 residues. The V gene lost 3 bases and the J gene lost 5 bases, with 4 bases spanning the gap. The DNA of the CDR3 is TGTGCCAGCAGTTTTTTGACCGGGGAGCTGTTTTTT. The encoded protein is CASSFLTGELFF. The variable domain in full, with the rest retrieved from reference TRBV28 and TRBJ2-2, is DVKVTQSSRYLVKRTGEKVFLECVQDMDHENMFWYRQDPGLGLRLIYFSYDVKMKEKGDIPEGYSVSREKKERFSLILESASTNQTSMYLCASSFLTGELFFGEGSRLTVL.

This clonotype was seen only a few times. This rearrangement joins TRBV29-1 to TRBJ2-2; D gene ambiguous. The CDR3 runs 13 residues. The germline V gene has CDR1 SQVTM and CDR2 ANQGSEA. Trimming cost V 3 bases and J 6 bases, with 11 bases left between them. CDR3 residues: CSVDLSVSGELFF. The CDR3 bases are TGCAGCGTTGATCTATCAGTATCCGGGGAGCTGTTTTTT.

This clonotype came up a few times. The chain combines TRBV10-3 with TRBJ1-2; D possibly corresponds to TRBD1 (5 bases). Germline V lookup: CDR1 ENHRY, CDR2 SYGVKD. The CDR3 has 14 residues. V was shortened by 5 bases and J by 3 bases, with 13 bases between the two germline ends. The CDR3 is CAISQGRLDYGYTF. The CDR3 bases are TGTGCCATCAGTCAGGGCCGCCTCGACTATGGCTACACCTTC.

The V and J genes are TRBV6-2 or TRBV6-3 and TRBJ2-3; the D gene is possibly TRBD2 (6 bases). The CDR3 extends over 14 amino acids. Per germline, CDR1 MNHEY and CDR2 SVGEGT. V lost 2 bases and J 5 bases, leaving 11 bases between the germline ends. CDR3 sequence: CASSYVRAGDTQYF. For the CDR3, the DNA is TGTGCCAGCAGTTACGTTCGAGCGGGAGATACGCAGTATTTT.

This clonotype appeared a few times. The chain uses TRBV4-1 and TRBJ1-5; 7 bases are shared with TRBD1. J gave up 2 bases and V 5 bases, and 15 bases lay outside the gene matches. The CDR3 is 18 amino acids. Germline lookup yields CDR1 MGHRA and CDR2 YSYEKL. The CDR3 DNA reads TGCGCCAGCAGCGAGACGGAGACAGGGAGTAGGGGCAATCAGCCCCAGCATTTT. Its translation: CASSETETGSRGNQPQHF.

Only a few counts were recorded for this clonotype. The chain is built from TRBV5-6 and TRBJ2-7; D might be TRBD2 (6 bases). Trimming left V 3 bases short and J 7 bases short, with 26 bases between. The germline V gene encodes CDR1 SGHDT and CDR2 YYEEEE. There are 17 residues in the CDR3. The chain's CDR3 is CASSSKDVPFTREEQYF. The CDR3 DNA follows: TGTGCCAGCAGCTCCAAGGATGTCCCATTTACACGGGAGGAGCAGTACTTC.

This chain connects TRBV19 to TRBJ2-1; 13 bases are shared with TRBD2. Germline V CDR1 and CDR2: LNHDA, SQIVND (reference sequence). The CDR3 covers 19 residues. V lost 5 bases and J lost 0; bases outside the gene matches: 10. CDR3 sequence reads: CASSVTSGRYRSSYNEQFF. In nucleotides, the CDR3 is TGTGCCAGTAGTGTGACTAGCGGGAGGTACCGGAGCTCCTACAATGAGCAGTTCTTC. Together with reference TRBV19 and TRBJ2-1, the CDR3 gives the full variable domain: DGGITQSPKYLFRKEGQNVTLSCEQNLNHDAMYWYRQDPGQGLRLIYYSQIVNDFQKGDIAEGYSVSREKKESFPLTVTSAQKNPTAFYLCASSVTSGRYRSSYNEQFFGPGTRLTVL.